These T cell receptor beta chains were read from a single sample in a study of post-analysis software for immune sequencing data. TCRdb redid the calling of the PCR reads with MiXCR, one entry per CDR3 protein. The sample has more than 500,000 distinct CDR3 sequences, around a third seen once. The sequencing sample was made of blood. Source of these receptors: a girl aged 2-17 years with multiple sclerosis. The CDR3 runs from the conserved cysteine through the conserved F or W. D genes are given only for firm matches. Clone size appears in some rows only: once, few, many, or a class for an expanded clone.

j_call v_call clone_size d_call cdr3_aa cdr3_nt
TRBJ1-4 TRBV7-2 - - CTSSLGRDRPNEKLFF TGTACCAGCAGCTTAGGCAGGGATCGCCCTAATGAAAAACTGTTTTTT
TRBJ2-3 TRBV20-1 - - CSAQSLSLSTDTQYF TGCAGTGCCCAGTCCCTCTCTTTAAGCACAGATACGCAGTATTTT
TRBJ1-1 TRBV23-1 - - CASGQPGPEGWNTEAFF TGCGCCAGCGGTCAACCGGGACCCGAGGGCTGGAACACTGAAGCTTTCTTT
TRBJ1-2 TRBV20-1 few - CSARDSPGGYTF TGCAGTGCTAGAGATAGTCCGGGCGGCTACACCTTC
TRBJ1-1 TRBV5-1 - - CASSTRQVNTEAFF TGCGCCAGCAGCACTCGACAGGTGAACACTGAAGCTTTCTTT
TRBJ1-5 TRBV10-1 - - CASSESSNQPQHF TGCGCCAGCAGTGAAAGTAGCAATCAGCCCCAGCATTTT
TRBJ2-5 TRBV24-1 - TRBD1 CATSDPQGASETQYF TGTGCCACCAGTGATCCTCAGGGGGCTAGTGAGACCCAGTACTTC
TRBJ2-5 TRBV29-1 - TRBD2 CSVGGLAGQRQETQYF TGCAGCGTGGGGGGACTAGCGGGCCAACGACAAGAGACCCAGTACTTC
TRBJ2-3 TRBV2 - TRBD2 CASTREGGDTQYF TGTGCCAGCACCCGGGAGGGAGGCGATACGCAGTATTTT
TRBJ2-1 TRBV7-9 - - CASSLGGRDSKFF TGTGCCAGCAGCTTGGGGGGCCGGGACAGCAAGTTCTTC
TRBJ2-3 TRBV5-1 - - CASSSGTGGASDTQYF TGCGCCAGTAGCTCCGGGACGGGGGGCGCGTCAGATACGCAGTATTTT
TRBJ2-5 TRBV9 - - CASSPPRGETQYF TGTGCCAGCAGCCCCCCCCGTGGGGAGACCCAGTACTTC
TRBJ2-5 TRBV15 - - CATSRVRDTETQYF TGTGCCACCAGCAGAGTTCGGGACACAGAGACCCAGTACTTC
TRBJ1-1 TRBV5-1 - - CASSFQGRTEAFF TGCGCCAGCAGCTTCCAGGGTAGAACTGAAGCTTTCTTT
TRBJ2-7 TRBV4-1 - - CASSQDRKGSYEQYF TGCGCCAGCAGCCAAGATCGGAAGGGTTCCTACGAGCAGTACTTC
TRBJ2-1 TRBV28 few - CASSLQGTNNEQFF TGTGCCAGCAGTTTACAGGGGACCAACAATGAGCAGTTCTTC
TRBJ2-3 TRBV20-1 few - CSAVPAADTQYF TGCAGTGCTGTCCCGGCAGCGGATACGCAGTATTTT
TRBJ2-7 TRBV7-2 few - CASSFGRRTYEQYF TGTGCCAGCAGCTTTGGACGGCGGACCTACGAGCAGTACTTC
TRBJ1-2 TRBV13 - TRBD1 CASSYRDSRLYGYTF TGTGCCAGCAGCTACCGGGACAGTCGGCTTTATGGCTACACCTTC
TRBJ2-2 TRBV14 - - CASSQDTQYTGELFF TGTGCCAGCAGCCAAGACACGCAGTACACCGGGGAGCTGTTTTTT
TRBJ2-7 TRBV20-1 many - CSGKPGAGYEQYF TGCAGTGGAAAGCCCGGGGCGGGCTACGAGCAGTACTTC
TRBJ2-6 TRBV5-1 - - CTSSVPGQLHSGANVLTF TGCACCAGCAGCGTTCCGGGACAACTCCACTCGGGGGCCAACGTCCTGACTTTC
TRBJ1-2 TRBV4-2 - TRBD1 CACSQGTGEVGQGLNYGYTF TGTGCCTGCAGCCAGGGAACTGGAGAGGTGGGACAGGGTCTTAACTATGGCTACACCTTC
TRBJ1-2 TRBV15 few TRBD1 CATSRGQGAINYGYTF TGTGCCACCAGCAGGGGACAGGGGGCGATCAATTATGGCTACACCTTC
TRBJ2-1 TRBV6-6 - - CASSYLSPTAVNEQFF TGTGCCAGCAGTTATTTGAGCCCCACGGCGGTCAATGAGCAGTTCTTC
TRBJ1-4 TRBV5-1 - - CASSLATNEKRFF TGCGCCAGCAGCCTTGCAACTAATGAAAAACGGTTTTTT
TRBJ2-6 TRBV7-8 - TRBD1 CASSLRSWTGYSGANVLTF TGTGCCAGCAGCTTAAGGTCCTGGACAGGGTACTCTGGGGCCAACGTCCTGACTTTC
TRBJ2-1 TRBV29-1 few - CSVDWGGLREQFF TGCAGCGTTGATTGGGGCGGTTTAAGGGAGCAGTTCTTC
TRBJ1-2 TRBV10-3 - - CAIMTGPGYTF TGTGCCATCATGACCGGCCCTGGCTACACCTTC
TRBJ2-1 TRBV20-1 - TRBD2 CSASKTSGGYNEQFF TGCAGTGCTAGTAAGACTAGCGGGGGGTACAATGAGCAGTTCTTC
TRBJ2-7 TRBV5-1 - - CASSLGGGTAYEQYF TGCGCCAGCAGCTTGGGTGGCGGGACGGCCTACGAGCAGTACTTC
TRBJ2-7 TRBV20-1 few - CSAQRASTYEQYF TGCAGTGCCCAGAGGGCCAGCACCTACGAGCAGTACTTC
TRBJ2-3 TRBV20-1 - TRBD2 CSARDSGRGGAYTQYF TGCAGTGCTAGAGATAGTGGGCGCGGGGGGGCATATACGCAGTATTTT
TRBJ1-2 TRBV18 - - CASSPPGGEDYGYTF TGTGCCAGCTCACCACCGGGGGGCGAGGACTATGGCTACACCTTC
TRBJ1-1 TRBV6-2/TRBV6-3 - - CASAHRSHTEAFF TGTGCCAGCGCACACCGTAGCCACACTGAAGCTTTCTTT
TRBJ1-6 TRBV4-1 - - CASSQERVYNSPLHF TGCGCCAGCAGCCAAGAACGAGTCTATAATTCACCCCTCCACTTT
TRBJ2-5 TRBV28 few - CASSLPNWAGTARQETQYF TGTGCCAGCAGTTTGCCCAACTGGGCAGGGACCGCCAGACAAGAGACCCAGTACTTC
TRBJ1-1 TRBV20-1 - - CSARGGGDTEAFF TGCAGTGCGCGAGGGGGTGGAGACACTGAAGCTTTCTTT
TRBJ2-7 TRBV6-6 few - CASSGVYTYEQYF TGTGCCAGCTCCGGTGTATACACCTACGAGCAGTACTTC
TRBJ2-3 TRBV6-5 - - CASSPRGIGTDTQYF TGTGCCAGCAGCCCAAGGGGGATAGGCACAGATACGCAGTATTTT
TRBJ1-2 TRBV2 - - CASSDDWAGYNYGYTF TGTGCCAGCAGTGACGATTGGGCAGGGTATAACTATGGCTACACCTTC
TRBJ1-5 TRBV6-1 once - CASSRGVDLEGVYSNQPQHF TGTGCCAGCAGCCGAGGTGTAGACCTTGAAGGGGTGTATAGCAATCAGCCCCAGCATTTT
TRBJ1-5 TRBV7-9 - - CASSESLNQPQHF TGTGCCAGCAGCGAAAGCCTAAATCAGCCCCAGCATTTT
TRBJ2-1 TRBV29-1 many TRBD1 CSVVYRGEQFF TGCAGCGTTGTATACAGGGGAGAGCAGTTCTTC
TRBJ2-7 TRBV20-1 many - CSALLGGGVQNPYEQYF TGCAGTGCTCTTCTTGGCGGGGGCGTACAAAATCCCTACGAGCAGTACTTC
TRBJ1-6 TRBV12-3/TRBV12-4 - TRBD1 CASRGSGTVNSPLHF TGTGCCAGCAGGGGCTCCGGGACAGTTAATTCACCCCTCCACTTT
TRBJ2-3 TRBV20-1 - - CSAIPMGGYSTDTQYF TGCAGTGCTATCCCGATGGGAGGCTATAGCACAGATACGCAGTATTTT
TRBJ2-7 TRBV7-3 few - CASSPERVPSYEQYF TGTGCCAGCAGCCCCGAACGGGTTCCCTCCTACGAGCAGTACTTC
TRBJ2-1 TRBV29-1 few - CSVHTRTSYNEQFF TGCAGCGTTCATACGAGGACCTCCTACAATGAGCAGTTCTTC
TRBJ2-5 TRBV7-9 - - CASSLLLGRGETQYF TGTGCCAGCAGCTTGCTTCTGGGTCGTGGTGAGACCCAGTACTTC
TRBJ1-4 TRBV6-5 few - CASSRTAPATNEKLFF TGTGCCAGCAGTCGTACAGCCCCTGCAACTAATGAAAAACTGTTTTTT
TRBJ1-4 TRBV5-1 - - CASSQETGRGEKLFF TGCGCCAGCAGCCAAGAAACAGGGCGAGGTGAAAAACTGTTTTTT
TRBJ2-1 TRBV6-6 - TRBD2 CASSRLAGHPYNEQFF TGTGCCAGCAGTCGACTAGCGGGGCACCCCTACAATGAGCAGTTCTTC
TRBJ2-7 TRBV15 - - CATSVFQGSYEQYF TGTGCCACCAGCGTATTTCAGGGTTCCTACGAGCAGTACTTC
TRBJ1-1 TRBV5-1 many - CASSLVQGTEAFF TGCGCCAGCAGCTTGGTTCAGGGAACTGAAGCTTTCTTT
TRBJ1-4 TRBV12-3/TRBV12-4 once - CASSPIRDPSNEKLFF TGTGCCAGCAGTCCCATCCGGGACCCAAGTAATGAAAAACTGTTTTTT